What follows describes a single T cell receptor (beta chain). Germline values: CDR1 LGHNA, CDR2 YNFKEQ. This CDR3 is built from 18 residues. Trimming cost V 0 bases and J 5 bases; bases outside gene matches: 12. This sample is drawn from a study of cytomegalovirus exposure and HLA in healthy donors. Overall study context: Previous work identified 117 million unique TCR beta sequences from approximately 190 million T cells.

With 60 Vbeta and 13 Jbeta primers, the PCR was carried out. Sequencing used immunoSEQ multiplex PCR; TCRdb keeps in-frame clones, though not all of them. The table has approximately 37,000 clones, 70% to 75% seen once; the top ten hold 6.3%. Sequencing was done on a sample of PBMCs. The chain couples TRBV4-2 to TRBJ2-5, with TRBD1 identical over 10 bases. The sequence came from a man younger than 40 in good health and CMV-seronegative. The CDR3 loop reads CASSQDRGGDRGGETQYF. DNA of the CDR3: TGTGCCAGCAGCCAAGACAGAGGGGGGGACAGGGGCGGCGAGACCCAGTACTTC.